This is a list of T cell receptor beta chains from one sample in a study of CD8 T cells in ankylosing spondylitis. TCRdb ran MiXCR on the 5' RACE reads and lists one entry per CDR3 protein. The repertoire holds 100,000 to 150,000 distinct CDR3 sequences, with approximately 9.7% as singletons. Source material: blood, either unsorted or a sorted T cell fraction (not recorded which). These TCRs come from a male donor with ankylosing spondylitis or in good health (not recorded which). Both conserved end residues are part of each CDR3. A D gene is named only where the DNA matches it firmly. Clone size is not always given. Where it is, it says once, few, many or a class for expanded clones.

V gene: TRBV29-1; clone size: few; J gene: TRBJ2-3; D gene: .; CDR3 DNA: TGCAGCGTTTTGCCACACAAGCGGGCTAGCACAGATACGCAGTATTTT; CDR3 protein: CSVLPHKRASTDTQYF
V gene: TRBV4-2; clone size: many; J gene: TRBJ2-1; D gene: .; CDR3 DNA: TGTGCCAGCAGCCAACCCAGCCAGGTGCAGTTCTTC; CDR3 protein: CASSQPSQVQFF
V gene: TRBV27; clone size: many; J gene: TRBJ2-7; D gene: TRBD2; CDR3 DNA: TGTGCCAGCAGTTTGAAGGGTGTGCTAGCGGCAATACCCTACGAGCAGTACTTC; CDR3 protein: CASSLKGVLAAIPYEQYF
V gene: TRBV5-1; clone size: many; J gene: TRBJ2-2; D gene: .; CDR3 DNA: TGCGCCAGCAAGAGCGTTAGCACCGGGGAGCTGTTTTTT; CDR3 protein: CASKSVSTGELFF
V gene: TRBV20-1; clone size: many; J gene: TRBJ2-1; D gene: TRBD2; CDR3 DNA: TGCAGTGCTAGAGATCCGAGGACTAGCGGTTACAATGAGCAGTTCTTC; CDR3 protein: CSARDPRTSGYNEQFF
V gene: TRBV29-1; clone size: .; J gene: TRBJ2-3; D gene: .; CDR3 DNA: TGCAGCGTTGTCAGGGATGTAGATACGCAGTATTTT; CDR3 protein: CSVVRDVDTQYF
V gene: TRBV20-1; clone size: .; J gene: TRBJ2-3; D gene: .; CDR3 DNA: TGCAGTGCTAGTTTTCTTGACACAGATACGCAGTATTTT; CDR3 protein: CSASFLDTDTQYF
V gene: TRBV5-1; clone size: many; J gene: TRBJ2-2; D gene: TRBD2; CDR3 DNA: TGCGCCAGCAGCATTCTAGCGGGAGATGGGGAGCTGTTTTTT; CDR3 protein: CASSILAGDGELFF
V gene: TRBV12-3/TRBV12-4; clone size: many; J gene: TRBJ2-7; D gene: TRBD2; CDR3 DNA: TGTGCCAGCAGTTCTAGCGGAGCGTACGAGCAGTACTTC; CDR3 protein: CASSSSGAYEQYF
V gene: TRBV7-9; clone size: many; J gene: TRBJ2-2; D gene: .; CDR3 DNA: TGTGCCAGCAGCTCCAGGACAGTTTCCACCGGGGAGCTGTTTTTT; CDR3 protein: CASSSRTVSTGELFF
V gene: TRBV5-1; clone size: few; J gene: TRBJ2-1; D gene: .; CDR3 DNA: TGCGCCAGCAGCTTGGACAGACCGGGTGAGCAGTTCTTC; CDR3 protein: CASSLDRPGEQFF
V gene: TRBV5-5; clone size: many; J gene: TRBJ2-5; D gene: .; CDR3 DNA: TGTGCCAGCAGCTTGGGGGGCTTGGAGACCCAGTACTTC; CDR3 protein: CASSLGGLETQYF
V gene: TRBV20-1; clone size: .; J gene: TRBJ1-1; D gene: TRBD1; CDR3 DNA: TGCAGTGCTAGTAACACAGGGGGTCACACTGAAGCTTTCTTT; CDR3 protein: CSASNTGGHTEAFF
V gene: TRBV7-6; clone size: once; J gene: TRBJ1-4; D gene: TRBD1; CDR3 DNA: TGTGCCAGCAGCAAAAACAGGGGGCTTAATGAAAAACTGTTTTTT; CDR3 protein: CASSKNRGLNEKLFF
V gene: TRBV7-2; clone size: many; J gene: TRBJ2-1; D gene: TRBD2; CDR3 DNA: TGTGCCAGCAGCTTCGGACTAGCGTCCTACAATGAGCAGTTCTTC; CDR3 protein: CASSFGLASYNEQFF
V gene: TRBV7-2; clone size: few; J gene: TRBJ1-1; D gene: .; CDR3 DNA: TGTGCCAGCAGCTTAATGGGCACGGGTAAAGCTTTCTTT; CDR3 protein: CASSLMGTGKAFF
V gene: TRBV5-5; clone size: .; J gene: TRBJ1-2; D gene: TRBD1; CDR3 DNA: TGTGCCAGCAGCTTGGAACGGACAGGGGCTGGCTACACCTTC; CDR3 protein: CASSLERTGAGYTF
V gene: TRBV29-1; clone size: many; J gene: TRBJ2-3; D gene: .; CDR3 DNA: TGCAGCGTTAGTGGGAGAGCGACAGATACGCAGTATTTT; CDR3 protein: CSVSGRATDTQYF
V gene: TRBV10-3; clone size: few; J gene: TRBJ1-6; D gene: TRBD1; CDR3 DNA: TGTGCCATCAGCGAGGGACAGAATAATTCACCCCTCCACTTT; CDR3 protein: CAISEGQNNSPLHF
V gene: TRBV11-2; clone size: many; J gene: TRBJ2-5; D gene: .; CDR3 DNA: TGTGCCAGCAGCTTAGGGGGTAGTATGGGAAAGTACCAAGAGACCCAGTACTTC; CDR3 protein: CASSLGGSMGKYQETQYF
V gene: TRBV5-1; clone size: many; J gene: TRBJ2-1; D gene: TRBD2; CDR3 DNA: TGCGCCAGCAGCCCCGGACTAGCGGGAGGGAATGAGCAGTTCTTC; CDR3 protein: CASSPGLAGGNEQFF
V gene: TRBV9; clone size: many; J gene: TRBJ2-2; D gene: TRBD2; CDR3 DNA: TGTGCCAGCAGCGTATCGATTAGCGGGAGTTCCGGGGAGCTGTTTTTT; CDR3 protein: CASSVSISGSSGELFF
V gene: TRBV5-1; clone size: many; J gene: TRBJ2-2; D gene: .; CDR3 DNA: TGCGCCAGCAGCTTACCCGGGGAGCTGTTTTTT; CDR3 protein: CASSLPGELFF
V gene: TRBV15; clone size: many; J gene: TRBJ2-7; D gene: .; CDR3 DNA: TGTGCCACCAGCAGAGATCTTGGGAAGCAATACGAGCAGTACTTC; CDR3 protein: CATSRDLGKQYEQYF
V gene: TRBV12-3/TRBV12-4; clone size: .; J gene: TRBJ1-1; D gene: .; CDR3 DNA: TGTGCCAGCAGGAAGTCGGGGGGCGCACATACTGAAGCTTTCTTT; CDR3 protein: CASRKSGGAHTEAFF
V gene: TRBV6-1; clone size: many; J gene: TRBJ1-4; D gene: .; CDR3 DNA: TGTGCCAGCAGTGTCACAGGGAAGAATGAAAAACTGTTTTTT; CDR3 protein: CASSVTGKNEKLFF
V gene: TRBV20-1; clone size: many; J gene: TRBJ2-1; D gene: TRBD2; CDR3 DNA: TGCAGTGCTTACGCCGGGACTAGCGGGAGACACGAGCAGTTCTTC; CDR3 protein: CSAYAGTSGRHEQFF
V gene: TRBV20-1; clone size: many; J gene: TRBJ2-7; D gene: TRBD2; CDR3 DNA: TGCAGTGCTAGAGCCCGCGGGAGCCGGACTAGCGGGAGCTCCTACGAGCAGTACTTC; CDR3 protein: CSARARGSRTSGSSYEQYF
V gene: TRBV5-1; clone size: many; J gene: TRBJ2-5; D gene: .; CDR3 DNA: TGCGCCAGCAGCTCTGATAGGACTGCGGGTGGGACCCAGTACTTC; CDR3 protein: CASSSDRTAGGTQYF
V gene: TRBV20-1; clone size: medium-sized; J gene: TRBJ2-7; D gene: TRBD2; CDR3 DNA: TGCAGTGCTAGTGGGCGGGAGCTATCCTACGAGCAGTACTTC; CDR3 protein: CSASGRELSYEQYF
V gene: TRBV20-1; clone size: many; J gene: TRBJ1-3; D gene: .; CDR3 DNA: TGCAGTGCGCCGGGACCGGGAAACACCATATATTTT; CDR3 protein: CSAPGPGNTIYF
V gene: TRBV20-1; clone size: many; J gene: TRBJ2-3; D gene: TRBD2; CDR3 DNA: TGCAGTGCTACCCCCGGGACTAGCGGGGCAGATACGCAGTATTTT; CDR3 protein: CSATPGTSGADTQYF
V gene: TRBV6-2/TRBV6-3; clone size: many; J gene: TRBJ2-1; D gene: TRBD2; CDR3 DNA: TGTGCCAGCAGTTACCCCCTAGCGGGAACCTACAATGAGCAGTTCTTC; CDR3 protein: CASSYPLAGTYNEQFF
V gene: TRBV5-1; clone size: many; J gene: TRBJ2-5; D gene: .; CDR3 DNA: TGCGCCAGCAGCTTGTCTTTCGGGGGAGAGACCCAGTACTTC; CDR3 protein: CASSLSFGGETQYF
V gene: TRBV7-8; clone size: .; J gene: TRBJ2-3; D gene: .; CDR3 DNA: TGTGCCAGCAGCACGGACTCTGGGACGCAGTATTTT; CDR3 protein: CASSTDSGTQYF
V gene: TRBV7-2; clone size: .; J gene: TRBJ2-2; D gene: .; CDR3 DNA: TGTGCCAGCAGCATATTTGGGGGACCCAACACCGGGGAGCTGTTTTTT; CDR3 protein: CASSIFGGPNTGELFF
V gene: TRBV9; clone size: many; J gene: TRBJ2-3; D gene: .; CDR3 DNA: TGTGCCAGCAGCGTAGAGGGAACTAGCACAGATACGCAGTATTTT; CDR3 protein: CASSVEGTSTDTQYF
V gene: TRBV29-1; clone size: .; J gene: TRBJ2-2; D gene: TRBD2; CDR3 DNA: TGCAGCGTTGAAGACGAGGTAGCGGGAGGGCAGGCCGGGGAGCTGTTTTTT; CDR3 protein: CSVEDEVAGGQAGELFF
V gene: TRBV7-9; clone size: .; J gene: TRBJ2-5; D gene: .; CDR3 DNA: TGTGCCAGCACCAAACCACGCGGGACCAACCAAGAGACCCAGTACTTC; CDR3 protein: CASTKPRGTNQETQYF
V gene: TRBV19; clone size: many; J gene: TRBJ2-1; D gene: TRBD2; CDR3 DNA: TGTGCCACCTCTCGGGGAACTAGCGGGAGCAATGAGCAGTTC; CDR3 protein: CATSRGTSGSNEQF
V gene: TRBV24-1; clone size: .; J gene: TRBJ2-3; D gene: .; CDR3 DNA: TGTGCCACCAGTGCGACCGGAGATACGCAGTATTTT; CDR3 protein: CATSATGDTQYF